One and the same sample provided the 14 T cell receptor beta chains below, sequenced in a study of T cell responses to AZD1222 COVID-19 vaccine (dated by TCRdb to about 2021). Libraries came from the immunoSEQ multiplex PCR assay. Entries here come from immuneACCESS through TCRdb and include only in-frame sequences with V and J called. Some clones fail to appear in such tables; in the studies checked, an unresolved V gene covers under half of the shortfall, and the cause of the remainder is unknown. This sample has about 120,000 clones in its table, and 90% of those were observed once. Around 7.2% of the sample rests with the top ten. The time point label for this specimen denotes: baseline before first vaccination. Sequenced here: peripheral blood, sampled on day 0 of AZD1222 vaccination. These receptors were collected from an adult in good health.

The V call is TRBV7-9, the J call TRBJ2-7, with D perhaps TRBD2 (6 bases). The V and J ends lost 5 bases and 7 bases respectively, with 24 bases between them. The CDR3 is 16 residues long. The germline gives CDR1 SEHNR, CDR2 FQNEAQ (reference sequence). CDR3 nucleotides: TGTGCCAGCAGCGGCCGGGAGTTCGGTTATACGGGAGAGCAGTACTTC. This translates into CASSGREFGYTGEQYF.

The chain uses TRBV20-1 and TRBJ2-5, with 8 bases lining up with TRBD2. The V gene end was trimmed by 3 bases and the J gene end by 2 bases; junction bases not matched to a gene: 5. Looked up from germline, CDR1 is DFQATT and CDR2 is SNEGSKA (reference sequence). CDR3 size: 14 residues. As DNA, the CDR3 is TGCAGTGCTAGTGAAACTAGCGGTCAAGAGACCCAGTACTTC. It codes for CSASETSGQETQYF.

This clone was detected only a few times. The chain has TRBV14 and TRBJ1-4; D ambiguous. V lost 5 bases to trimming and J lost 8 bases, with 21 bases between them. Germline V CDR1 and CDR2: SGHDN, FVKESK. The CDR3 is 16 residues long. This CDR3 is CASSVSLRQAGEKLFF. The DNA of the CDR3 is TGTGCCAGCAGCGTCTCCTTGAGGCAGGCAGGCGAAAAACTGTTTTTT.

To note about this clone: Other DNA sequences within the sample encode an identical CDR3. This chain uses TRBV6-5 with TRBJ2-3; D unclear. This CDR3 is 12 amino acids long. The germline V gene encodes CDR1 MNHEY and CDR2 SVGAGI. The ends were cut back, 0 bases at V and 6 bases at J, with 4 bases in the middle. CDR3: CASSYSGDTQYF. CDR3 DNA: TGTGCCAGCAGTTACTCCGGGGATACGCAGTATTTT.

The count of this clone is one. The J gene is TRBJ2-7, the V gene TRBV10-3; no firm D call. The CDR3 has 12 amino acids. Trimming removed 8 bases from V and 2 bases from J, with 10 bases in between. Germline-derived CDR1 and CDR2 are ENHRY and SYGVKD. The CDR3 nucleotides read TGTGCCATCCGGACGGAGACCTACGAGCAGTACTTC. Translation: CAIRTETYEQYF.

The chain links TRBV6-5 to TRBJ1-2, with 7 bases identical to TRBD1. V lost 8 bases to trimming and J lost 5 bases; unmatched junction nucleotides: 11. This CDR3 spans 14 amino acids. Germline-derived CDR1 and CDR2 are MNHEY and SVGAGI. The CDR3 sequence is CASFELGQHYGYTF. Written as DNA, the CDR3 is TGTGCCAGCTTCGAACTGGGACAGCATTATGGCTACACCTTC.

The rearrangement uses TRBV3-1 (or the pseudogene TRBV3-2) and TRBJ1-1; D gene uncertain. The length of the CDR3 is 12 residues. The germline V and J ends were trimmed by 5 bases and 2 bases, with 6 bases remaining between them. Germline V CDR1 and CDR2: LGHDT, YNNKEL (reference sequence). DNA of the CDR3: TGTGCCAGCAGCGCCCTCAACACTGAAGCTTTCTTT. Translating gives CASSALNTEAFF.

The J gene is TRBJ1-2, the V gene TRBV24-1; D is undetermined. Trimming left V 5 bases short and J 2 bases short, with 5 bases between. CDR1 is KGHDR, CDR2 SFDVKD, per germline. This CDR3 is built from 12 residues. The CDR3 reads CATSVTNYGYTF. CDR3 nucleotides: TGTGCCACCAGTGTAACCAACTATGGCTACACCTTC.

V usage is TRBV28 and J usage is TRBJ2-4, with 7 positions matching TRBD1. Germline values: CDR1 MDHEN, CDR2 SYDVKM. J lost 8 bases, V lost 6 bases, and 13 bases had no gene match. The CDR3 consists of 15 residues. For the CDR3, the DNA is TGTGCCAGCAGCCTTGTCGGGACAGCTTTCGACATTCAGTACTTC. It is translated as CASSLVGTAFDIQYF.

The DNA of the CDR3 is TGTGCCACCAGACAGGACAGCTGGACTGAAGCTTTCTTT. Protein: CATRQDSWTEAFF. The chain combines TRBV24-1 with TRBJ1-1, with D possibly matching TRBD1 (6 bases). The CDR3 sequence is 13 residues long. Germline CDR1 reads KGHDR; CDR2 reads SFDVKD. V gave up 7 bases and J gave up 5 bases, with 13 bases separating them.

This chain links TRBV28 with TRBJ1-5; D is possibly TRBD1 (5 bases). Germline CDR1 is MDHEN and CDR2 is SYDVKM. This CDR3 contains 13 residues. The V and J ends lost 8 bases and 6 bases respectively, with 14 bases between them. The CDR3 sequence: CASLGRFGQPQHF. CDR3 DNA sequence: TGTGCCAGCTTGGGACGGTTCGGTCAGCCCCAGCATTTT.

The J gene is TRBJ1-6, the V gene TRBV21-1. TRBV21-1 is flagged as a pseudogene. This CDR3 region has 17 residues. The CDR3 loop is CASSITRPSDGDSPLHF. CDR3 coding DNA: TGTGCCAGCAGCATTACGAGACCCTCAGACGGGGATTCACCCCTCCACTTT.

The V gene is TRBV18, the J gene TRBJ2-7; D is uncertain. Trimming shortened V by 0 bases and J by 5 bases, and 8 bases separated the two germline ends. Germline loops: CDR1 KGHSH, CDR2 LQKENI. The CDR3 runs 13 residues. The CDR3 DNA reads TGTGCCAGCTCACCACCGATGGGAAACGAGCAGTACTTC. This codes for CASSPPMGNEQYF. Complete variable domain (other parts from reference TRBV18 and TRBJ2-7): NAGVMQNPRHLVRRRGQEARLRCSPMKGHSHVYWYRQLPEEGLKFMVYLQKENIIDESGMPKERFSAEFPKEGPSILRIQQVVRGDSAAYFCASSPPMGNEQYFGPGTRLTVT.

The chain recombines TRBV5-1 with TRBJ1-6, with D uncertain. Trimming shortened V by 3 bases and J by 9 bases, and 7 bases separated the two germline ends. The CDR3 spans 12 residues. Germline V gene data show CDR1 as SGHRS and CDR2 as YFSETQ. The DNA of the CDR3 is TGCGCCAGCAGCTCGACCGGTTCACCCCTCCACTTT. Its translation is CASSSTGSPLHF.